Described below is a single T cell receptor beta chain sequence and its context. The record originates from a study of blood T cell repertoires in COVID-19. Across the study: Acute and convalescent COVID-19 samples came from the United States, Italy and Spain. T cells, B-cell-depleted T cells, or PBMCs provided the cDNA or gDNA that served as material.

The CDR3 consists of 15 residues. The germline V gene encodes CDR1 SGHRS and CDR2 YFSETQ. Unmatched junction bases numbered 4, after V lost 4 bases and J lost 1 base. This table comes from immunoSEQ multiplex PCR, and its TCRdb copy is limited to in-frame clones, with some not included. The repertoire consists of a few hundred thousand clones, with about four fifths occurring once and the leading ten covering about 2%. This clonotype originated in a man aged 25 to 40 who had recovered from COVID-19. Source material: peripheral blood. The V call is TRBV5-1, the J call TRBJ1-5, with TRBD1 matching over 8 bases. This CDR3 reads CASSITGGSNQPQHF. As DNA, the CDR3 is TGCGCCAGCAGCATTACAGGGGGGAGCAATCAGCCCCAGCATTTT.